The 3 T cell receptor beta chains given below trace back to one sample, sequenced in a study of blood T cell repertoires in COVID-19 (dated by TCRdb to about 2020). The library relied on the immunoSEQ multiplex PCR assay. TCRdb re-hosts the immuneACCESS table, in-frame sequences only. Its copies lack some clones; in the studies checked, an unresolved V gene accounts for under half of them, and the cause for the rest is not known. The table for this sample lists roughly 80,000 clones; 83% of them were counted only once. Of the sample, 29% falls within the top ten clones. The source material was peripheral blood. These receptors all come from a woman aged 80 or older with acute or convalescent COVID-19.

This sequence joins TRBV6-5 and TRBJ2-2, with D maybe TRBD1 (6 bases). CDR3 length equals 14 residues. V was clipped by 10 bases and J by 4 bases, with 16 bases between them. CDR1 is MNHEY, CDR2 SVGAGI, per germline. This CDR3 reads CATKTGTTTGELFF. CDR3 DNA sequence: TGTGCCACAAAAACCGGGACAACCACCGGGGAGCTGTTTTTT.

This clone was detected once. V and J are TRBV19 and TRBJ1-2; possibly TRBD1 for D (5 bases). The CDR3 consists of 16 residues. CDR1 is LNHDA and CDR2 is SQIVND in the germline V gene (reference sequence). Deletions cut 4 bases from V and 4 bases from J, with 19 bases between. This CDR3 is CASSSVPGKEVYGYTF. CDR3 DNA: TGTGCCAGTAGTAGCGTCCCAGGGAAGGAAGTCTATGGCTACACCTTC. The variable domain in full, with the rest retrieved from reference TRBV19 and TRBJ1-2, is DGGITQSPKYLFRKEGQNVTLSCEQNLNHDAMYWYRQDPGQGLRLIYYSQIVNDFQKGDIAEGYSVSREKKESFPLTVTSAQKNPTAFYLCASSSVPGKEVYGYTFGSGTRLTVV.

This clone was observed a single time. The chain couples TRBV10-3 to TRBJ2-7, with TRBD2 matching over 13 bases. Trimming removed 3 bases from V and 6 bases from J; junction bases left unmatched: 8. The CDR3 loop spans 16 amino acids. Germline V gene lookup returns CDR1 ENHRY and CDR2 SYGVKD. The CDR3 DNA follows: TGTGCCATCAGTGATGGACTAGCGGGAGTTTCGGCCGAGCAGTACTTC. It specifies CAISDGLAGVSAEQYF.